This record covers a single TCR beta chain. What it binds is unknown. These data originate in a study of cytomegalovirus exposure and HLA in healthy donors. Study-wide findings and caveats: The study designated about 160 TCR beta chains cytomegalovirus-associated.

The CDR3 is made up of 13 amino acids. V gave up 4 bases and J gave up 5 bases, with 10 bases separating them. Germline CDR1 reads SGDLS; CDR2 reads YYNGEE. Generated by immunoSEQ multiplex PCR, the TCRdb table keeps only in-frame clones and is missing some. The profile covers over 250,000 clones, with approximately 86% appearing a single time and approximately 1% taken by the ten largest. Input material: PBMCs. The TCR was taken from a woman aged 25 to 39 in good health and CMV-seropositive. This chain connects TRBV9 to TRBJ2-1; D remains unclear. The CDR3 DNA follows: TGTGCCAGCAGCCCAAGGATACACAATGAGCAGTTCTTC. It yields the protein CASSPRIHNEQFF.